This T cell receptor (beta chain) is from a study of cytomegalovirus exposure and HLA in healthy donors. Study-wide results and limits: Most TCR sequences were rare, but some public TCRs occurred in many donors.

Sequencing used immunoSEQ multiplex PCR; TCRdb keeps in-frame clones, though not all of them. The sample lists about 250,000 clones; about 90% were seen once. Germline V gene lookup returns CDR1 SGHTA and CDR2 FQGNSA. Trimming pared 3 bases from V and 7 bases from J, leaving 12 bases between. This CDR3 has 13 residues. Remarks on this clone: Its antigen is not identified.

What was sequenced was PBMCs. The sequence was obtained from a man aged 18-30 years in good health and CMV-seropositive. V usage is TRBV7-2 and J usage is TRBJ2-5; no clear D. The CDR3 loop is CASSFPAVGTQYF. The CDR3 DNA reads TGTGCCAGCAGCTTCCCGGCGGTGGGGACCCAGTACTTC.